One sample yielded the 25 T cell receptor beta chains listed below, sequenced in a study of radiotherapy plus CTLA-4 blockade in lung cancer listed by TCRdb under 2018. Library preparation used the immunoSEQ multiplex PCR assay. What TCRdb holds here is the immuneACCESS table cut down to in-frame rearrangements. Part of the clones is not present; checked against another copy, under half of the missing clones reflect an unresolved V gene, and the others are unexplained. The sample table contains some 110,000 clones; only one count was recorded for around 85% of them. Jointly, the top ten make up around 2% of the sample. Sequenced here: peripheral blood, sampled from a patient treated with radiotherapy plus ipilimumab. These receptors all stem from a human donor with non-small cell lung cancer that progressed on radiotherapy plus ipilimumab. Some clones in this sample may be carry-over from other donors' samples.

V is TRBV9 and J is TRBJ2-5; the D gene is possibly TRBD2 (7 bases). The length of the CDR3 is 16 residues. The germline V gene encodes CDR1 SGDLS and CDR2 YYNGEE. V gave up 3 bases and J gave up 2 bases, with 17 bases separating them. CDR3 bases: TGTGCCAGCAGCGCCTTCGCACAGGGAGGGCAAGAGACCCAGTACTTC. Protein sequence: CASSAFAQGGQETQYF.

The genes are TRBV2 and TRBJ2-5, with D uncertain. The CDR3 is 12 amino acids. The germline CDR1 and CDR2 sequences are SNHLY and FYNNEI. Trimming took 0 bases from V and 5 from J, leaving 4 bases between them. The DNA of the CDR3 is TGTGCCAGCAGTGAAGCGGGTGAGACCCAGTACTTC. Translating gives CASSEAGETQYF.

The chain is built from TRBV27 and TRBJ2-3; TRBD1 might be the D (6 bases). In germline, CDR1 is MNHEY, CDR2 SMNVEV (reference sequence). V lost 5 bases to trimming and J lost 6 bases, with 21 bases between them. The CDR3 contains 16 residues. CDR3 coding DNA: TGTGCCAGCAGTCCCCTGGGGGCAGGGGAGTTCGATACGCAGTATTTT. It translates to CASSPLGAGEFDTQYF.

The chain joins TRBV18 to TRBJ2-2, with D possibly being TRBD1 (5 bases). CDR1 and CDR2 (germline): KGHSH, LQKENI. The V end was cut by 0 bases, the J end by 6 bases, with 11 bases between. The CDR3 is 15 amino acids. CDR3 loop: CASSPPQGVAGELFF. CDR3 in DNA: TGTGCCAGCTCACCACCCCAGGGTGTGGCCGGGGAGCTGTTTTTT.

DNA for the CDR3: TGTGCCAGCAGGGAGCGGGAGGGACGGAGCACAGATACGCAGTATTTT. It translates to CASREREGRSTDTQYF. The gene calls are TRBV25-1 and TRBJ2-3; TRBD2 matches at 10 bases. V shed 6 bases, J shed 0 bases, and the junction held 6 bases outside the gene matches. The CDR3 sequence is 16 residues long. CDR1 MGHDK and CDR2 SYGVNS come from the germline V gene.

This clone was seen a single time. The V gene is TRBV6-1, the J gene TRBJ2-2; D is ambiguous. Germline CDR1 and CDR2: MNHNS and SASEGT. This CDR3 is 12 amino acids long. The V and J ends lost 6 bases and 10 bases respectively, with 12 bases between them. DNA for the CDR3: TGTGCCAGCAGGGATCTATACTCGGAGCTGTTTTTT. Translated: CASRDLYSELFF.

This sequence joins TRBV6-6 and TRBJ2-2, with a tentative D call TRBD1 (5 bases). The CDR3 sequence is 14 residues long. From germline, CDR1 is MNHNY and CDR2 SVGAGI (reference sequence). Trimming left V 2 bases short and J 6 bases short, with 10 bases between. The DNA for the CDR3 is TGTGCCAGCAGTTACCGCAGGGAATCCGGGGAGCTGTTTTTT. This encodes CASSYRRESGELFF.

The rearrangement joins TRBV5-1 to TRBJ2-5; a possible D gene is TRBD2 (5 bases). The germline V and J ends were trimmed by 7 bases and 5 bases, with 21 bases remaining between them. The CDR3 is made up of 15 amino acids. Germline-derived CDR1 and CDR2 are SGHRS and YFSETQ. This CDR3 is CASLRLGGTGETQYF. CDR3 DNA sequence: TGCGCCAGCCTCCGCCTGGGCGGTACGGGGGAGACCCAGTACTTC.

The sample holds a few counts of this clone. The rearrangement joins TRBV10-2 to TRBJ1-3; tentative D call: TRBD1 (6 bases). The V gene's germline CDR1 is WSHSY and CDR2 SAAADI. The CDR3 sequence is 14 residues long. V was pared by 6 bases and J by 1 base, with 10 bases between. CDR3 loop: CASRQGSSGNTIYF. DNA of the CDR3: TGCGCCAGCAGACAGGGCAGTTCTGGAAACACCATATATTTT.

The genes are TRBV29-1 and TRBJ2-5; no clear D gene. The V gene's germline CDR1 is SQVTM and CDR2 ANQGSEA. V lost 5 bases to trimming and J lost 1 base, with 8 bases between them. The CDR3 spans 12 residues. CDR3 in DNA: TGCAGCGTTTCCAGCGTCCAAGAGACCCAGTACTTC. This sequence encodes CSVSSVQETQYF.

The CDR3 nucleotides read TGTGCCAGCAGTGAGGGTTTCCCCCCTTTGGGCGGCTACACCTTC. This encodes CASSEGFPPLGGYTF. The chain combines TRBV6-4 with TRBJ1-2; D gene uncertain. The germline gives CDR1 MRHNA, CDR2 SNTAGT. The V and J ends lost 3 bases and 8 bases respectively, with 19 bases between them. This CDR3 region has 15 residues.

This clone was observed once. The chain has TRBV9 and TRBJ1-1, with TRBD1 identical over 7 bases. The CDR3 contains 15 residues. V was pared by 4 bases and J by 0 bases, with 6 bases of the junction left unmatched. Germline V gives CDR1 SGDLS, CDR2 YYNGEE. Written as DNA, the CDR3 is TGTGCCAGCAGCCCCCAGGGGGAACTGAACACTGAAGCTTTCTTT. Its translation: CASSPQGELNTEAFF.

The gene calls are TRBV7-5 and TRBJ1-5. TRBV7-5 has pseudogene status. The CDR3 contains 15 residues. CDR3 DNA sequence: TGTGCCAGAAGGTACCCCGGGTTCGACAATCAGCCCCAGCATTTT. It encodes CARRYPGFDNQPQHF.

This chain links TRBV4-1 with TRBJ1-5, with no clear D. The CDR3 is 15 amino acids. CDR1 is MGHRA, CDR2 YSYEKL, per germline. The germline V and J ends were trimmed by 3 bases and 0 bases, with 9 bases remaining between them. CDR3 coding DNA: TGCGCCAGCAGCCACCGATATAATAGCAATCAGCCCCAGCATTTT. As protein: CASSHRYNSNQPQHF.

This chain joins TRBV6-5 and TRBJ2-1; D is ambiguous. CDR3 length: 14 amino acids. Germline V gene sequence: CDR1 MNHEY, CDR2 SVGAGI. Trimming stripped 0 bases from V and 10 bases from J, with 13 bases between. The CDR3 sequence is CASSYSRAPREQFF. Written as DNA, the CDR3 is TGTGCCAGCAGTTACTCCCGGGCGCCCCGGGAGCAGTTCTTC.

The CDR3 bases are TGTGCCAGCAGCCGCCTGGAGGAAGGAAACACCATATATTTT. Amino acids: CASSRLEEGNTIYF. The rearrangement links TRBV4-2 to TRBJ1-3; D is uncertain. CDR1 and CDR2 from the germline V gene are LGHNA and YNFKEQ. The CDR3 spans 14 residues. Trimming took off 4 bases at V and 4 bases at J, with 11 bases between the two ends.

The rearrangement links TRBV7-6 to TRBJ2-1; TRBD2 aligns across 8 bases. V lost 3 bases and J lost 0; bases outside the gene matches: 10. The CDR3 loop spans 18 amino acids. CDR1 SGHVS and CDR2 FNYEAQ come from the germline V gene. CDR3 DNA sequence: TGTGCCAGCAGCTTGCCGGGGGGGCGGGGCGCCTCCTACAATGAGCAGTTCTTC. Translating it yields CASSLPGGRGASYNEQFF. The full variable domain, completed using reference TRBV7-6 and TRBJ2-1, is GAGVSQSPRYKVTKRGQDVALRCDPISGHVSLYWYRQALGQGPEFLTYFNYEAQQDKSGLPNDRFSAERPEGSISTLTIQRTEQRDSAMYRCASSLPGGRGASYNEQFFGPGTRLTVL.

J is TRBJ1-1 and V is TRBV9, with unresolved D. CDR3 length: 15 amino acids. CDR1 is SGDLS, CDR2 YYNGEE, per germline. Between the trimmed V and J ends, which lost 0 bases and 1 base, there was a span of 10 bases. The CDR3 DNA sequence: TGTGCCAGCAGCGTAGGGACCGTGGGGAACACTGAAGCTTTCTTT. Protein product: CASSVGTVGNTEAFF. The variable domain in full, completed from reference TRBV9 and TRBJ1-1, reads DSGVTQTPKHLITATGQRVTLRCSPRSGDLSVYWYQQSLDQGLQFLIQYYNGEERAKGNILERFSAQQFPDLHSELNLSSLELGDSALYFCASSVGTVGNTEAFFGQGTRLTVV.

This clone was counted a single time. The J gene is TRBJ2-2, the V gene TRBV7-9; perhaps TRBD1 as D (5 bases). Trimming pared 5 bases from V and 7 bases from J, leaving 14 bases between. The CDR3 spans 14 residues. Germline assignment: CDR1 SEHNR and CDR2 FQNEAQ (reference sequence). The DNA of the CDR3 is TGTGCCAGCAGCACCCGTAGGGGTGGCGGGGAGCTGTTTTTT. It specifies CASSTRRGGGELFF.

V usage is TRBV18 and J usage is TRBJ1-1; D uncertain. This CDR3 is 16 amino acids long. V was clipped by 1 base and J by 3 bases, with 15 bases between them. From germline, CDR1 is KGHSH and CDR2 LQKENI. CDR3 sequence reads: CASSPRQQAIHTEAFF. The CDR3 DNA reads as TGTGCCAGCTCACCACGTCAACAAGCAATACACACTGAAGCTTTCTTT.

The gene calls are TRBV11-3 and TRBJ2-2; D remains ambiguous. Trimming removed 5 bases from V and 5 bases from J, with 9 bases in between. The germline V gene encodes CDR1 SGHNT and CDR2 YENEEA. This CDR3 contains 13 residues. For the CDR3, the DNA is TGTGCCAGCAGCACTCTGGCAACCGGGGAGCTGTTTTTT. This translates into CASSTLATGELFF.

The gene calls are TRBV11-2 and TRBJ2-1; a weak D match, TRBD2 (6 bases). Germline lookup yields CDR1 SGHAT and CDR2 FQNNGV. Between the trimmed V and J ends, which lost 9 bases and 8 bases, there was a span of 23 bases. This CDR3 spans 15 amino acids. For the CDR3, the DNA is TGTGCCAGTACCCCCCCGGACTACCGTAGGGATGAGCAGTTCTTC. Its translation: CASTPPDYRRDEQFF.

The chain employs TRBV15 and TRBJ2-3; no clear D. Trimming cost V 0 bases and J 2 bases, with 9 bases left between them. Germline loops: CDR1 LNHNV, CDR2 YYDKDF (reference sequence). The CDR3 spans 15 residues. CDR3 sequence (DNA): TGTGCCACCAGCAGAGATGCTCAGCCCACAGATACGCAGTATTTT. This encodes CATSRDAQPTDTQYF.

The rearrangement joins TRBV7-2 to TRBJ2-2, with D uncertain. CDR3 length: 16 amino acids. The germline V and J ends were trimmed by 5 bases and 0 bases, with 13 bases remaining between them. CDR1 and CDR2 (germline): SGHTA, FQGNSA. CDR3 protein: CASSRSARANTGELFF. As DNA, the CDR3 is TGTGCCAGCAGCCGCTCAGCCCGGGCGAACACCGGGGAGCTGTTTTTT.

The rearrangement links TRBV19 to TRBJ1-2; perhaps TRBD1 as D (5 bases). This CDR3 is built from 12 residues. The V end was cut by 2 bases, the J end by 9 bases, with 10 bases between. Germline V gene data show CDR1 as LNHDA and CDR2 as SQIVND (reference sequence). CDR3 DNA: TGTGCCAGTAGTATAAGGGGCGGGAGCTACACCTTC. As protein: CASSIRGGSYTF.